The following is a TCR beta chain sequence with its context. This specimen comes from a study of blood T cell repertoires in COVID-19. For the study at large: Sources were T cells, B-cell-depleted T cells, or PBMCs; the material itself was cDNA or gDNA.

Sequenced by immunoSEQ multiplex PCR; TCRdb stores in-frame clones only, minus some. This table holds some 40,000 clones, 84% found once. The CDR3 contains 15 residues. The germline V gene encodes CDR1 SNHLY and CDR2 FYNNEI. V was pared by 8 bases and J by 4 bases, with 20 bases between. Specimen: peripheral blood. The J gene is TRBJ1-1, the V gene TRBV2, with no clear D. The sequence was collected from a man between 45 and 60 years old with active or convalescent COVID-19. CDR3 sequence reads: CASSLLREPGTEAFF. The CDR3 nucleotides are TGTGCCAGCTCCCTTCTACGGGAGCCAGGCACTGAAGCTTTCTTT.